The present TCR beta chain was sequenced within a study of blood T cells in healthy people across ages. To note about this clonotype: Its target is unknown.

Findings and limits, study-wide: Because sorting was not performed, PBMCs prevented conclusive naive versus antigen-experienced comparison.

Germline V gives CDR1 SGDLS, CDR2 YYNGEE. V was shortened by 3 bases and J by 4 bases, with 11 bases between the two germline ends. The CDR3 extends over 14 amino acids. Then a second PCR, running roughly 7 to 11 cycles, was carried out with a sample-barcoded 5' primer and a J-beta primer mix. TCRdb reanalysed the 5' RACE reads using MiXCR and keeps one entry per CDR3 protein. The data show roughly 830,000 distinct CDR3 sequences, around two thirds seen once. The sequenced material came from blood. The chain uses TRBV9 and TRBJ2-1; the D gene is possibly TRBD2 (5 bases). The TCR was taken from a man in his thirties or forties in good health. CDR3 in amino acids: CASSAPPGYNEQFF. CDR3 coding DNA: TGTGCCAGCAGCGCCCCACCGGGGTACAATGAGCAGTTCTTC.